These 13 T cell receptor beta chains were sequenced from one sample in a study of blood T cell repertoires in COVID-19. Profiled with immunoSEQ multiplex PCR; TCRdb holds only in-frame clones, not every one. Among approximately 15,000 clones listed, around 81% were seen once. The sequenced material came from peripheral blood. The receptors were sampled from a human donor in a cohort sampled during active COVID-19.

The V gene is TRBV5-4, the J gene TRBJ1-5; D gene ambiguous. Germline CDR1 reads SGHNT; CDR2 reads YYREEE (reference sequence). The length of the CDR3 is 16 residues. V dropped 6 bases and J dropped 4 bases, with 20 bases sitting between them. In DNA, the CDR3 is TGTGCCAGCACCCACCTAAGAATTAGGGAGAATCAGCCCCAGCATTTT. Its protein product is CASTHLRIRENQPQHF.

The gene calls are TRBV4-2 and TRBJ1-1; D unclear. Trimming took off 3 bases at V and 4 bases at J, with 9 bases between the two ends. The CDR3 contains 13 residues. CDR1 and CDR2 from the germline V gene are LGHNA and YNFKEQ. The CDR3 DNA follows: TGTGCCAGCAGCCAGGGAGAGGGCACTGAAGCTTTCTTT. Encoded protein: CASSQGEGTEAFF.

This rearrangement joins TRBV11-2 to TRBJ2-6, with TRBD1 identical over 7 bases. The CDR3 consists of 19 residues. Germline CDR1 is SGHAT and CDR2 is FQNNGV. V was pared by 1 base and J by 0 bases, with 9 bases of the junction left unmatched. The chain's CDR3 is CASSLVTVTGVSGANVLTF. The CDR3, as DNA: TGTGCCAGCAGCTTAGTCACCGTTACAGGGGTCTCTGGGGCCAACGTCCTGACTTTC.

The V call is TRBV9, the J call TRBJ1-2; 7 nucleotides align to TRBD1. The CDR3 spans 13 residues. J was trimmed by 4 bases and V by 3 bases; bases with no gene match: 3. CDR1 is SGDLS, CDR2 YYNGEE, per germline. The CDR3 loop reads CASSAGDSYGYTF. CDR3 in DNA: TGTGCCAGCAGCGCTGGGGACAGCTATGGCTACACCTTC.

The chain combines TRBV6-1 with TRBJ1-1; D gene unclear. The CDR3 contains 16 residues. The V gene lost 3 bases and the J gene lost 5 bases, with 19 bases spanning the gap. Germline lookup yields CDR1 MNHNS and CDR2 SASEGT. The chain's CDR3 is CASSEPHLGRGTEAFF. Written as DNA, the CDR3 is TGTGCCAGCAGTGAGCCACATCTAGGACGGGGAACTGAAGCTTTCTTT.

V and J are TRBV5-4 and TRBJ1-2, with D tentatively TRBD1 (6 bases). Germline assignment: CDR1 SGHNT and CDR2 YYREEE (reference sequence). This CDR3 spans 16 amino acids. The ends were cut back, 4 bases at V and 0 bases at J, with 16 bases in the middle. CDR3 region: CASSTGADRTNYGYTF. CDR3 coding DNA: TGTGCCAGCAGCACTGGGGCGGACAGAACTAACTATGGCTACACCTTC. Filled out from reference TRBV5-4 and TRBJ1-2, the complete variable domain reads ETGVTQSPTHLIKTRGQQVTLRCSSQSGHNTVSWYQQALGQGPQFIFQYYREEENGRGNFPPRFSGLQFPNYSSELNVNALELDDSALYLCASSTGADRTNYGYTFGSGTRLTVV.

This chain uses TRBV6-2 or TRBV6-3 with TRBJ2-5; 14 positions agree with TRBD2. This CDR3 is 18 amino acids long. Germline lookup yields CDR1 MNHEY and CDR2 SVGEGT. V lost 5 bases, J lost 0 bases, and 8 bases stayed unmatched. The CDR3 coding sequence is TGTGCCAGCAGTCGCGGGACTAGCGGGAGCCCCTACCAAGAGACCCAGTACTTC. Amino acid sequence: CASSRGTSGSPYQETQYF.

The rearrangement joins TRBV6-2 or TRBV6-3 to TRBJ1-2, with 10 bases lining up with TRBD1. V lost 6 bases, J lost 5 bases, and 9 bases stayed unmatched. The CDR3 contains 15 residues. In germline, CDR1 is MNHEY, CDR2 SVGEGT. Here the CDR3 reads CASSPDRGRSYGYTF. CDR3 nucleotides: TGTGCCAGCAGCCCCGACAGGGGGCGGTCGTATGGCTACACCTTC.

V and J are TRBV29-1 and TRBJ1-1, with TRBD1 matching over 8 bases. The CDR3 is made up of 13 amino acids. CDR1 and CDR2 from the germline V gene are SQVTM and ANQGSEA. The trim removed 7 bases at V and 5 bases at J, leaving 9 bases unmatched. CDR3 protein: CSAHPDRETEAFF. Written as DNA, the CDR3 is TGCAGCGCCCACCCGGACAGGGAGACTGAAGCTTTCTTT.

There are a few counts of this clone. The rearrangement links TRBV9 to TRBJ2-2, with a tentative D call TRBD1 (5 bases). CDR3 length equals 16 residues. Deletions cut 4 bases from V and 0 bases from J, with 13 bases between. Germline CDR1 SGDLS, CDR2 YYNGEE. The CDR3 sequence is CASSPWAQANTGELFF. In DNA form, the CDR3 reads TGTGCCAGCAGCCCATGGGCACAGGCGAACACCGGGGAGCTGTTTTTT.

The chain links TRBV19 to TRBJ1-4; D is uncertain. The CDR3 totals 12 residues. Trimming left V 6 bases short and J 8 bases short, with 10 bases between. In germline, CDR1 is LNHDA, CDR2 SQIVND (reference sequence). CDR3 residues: CASSPRQEKLFF. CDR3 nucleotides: TGTGCCAGTAGCCCCAGGCAGGAAAAACTGTTTTTT.

The DNA of the CDR3 is TGTGCCAGCAGCTGGACTAGCGGGGGTACCTACGAGCAGTACTTC. The encoded protein is CASSWTSGGTYEQYF. The J gene is TRBJ2-7, the V gene TRBV14, with 13 bases identical to TRBD2. There are 15 residues in the CDR3. In germline, CDR1 is SGHDN, CDR2 FVKESK. J gave up 2 bases and V 5 bases, and 3 bases lay outside the gene matches.

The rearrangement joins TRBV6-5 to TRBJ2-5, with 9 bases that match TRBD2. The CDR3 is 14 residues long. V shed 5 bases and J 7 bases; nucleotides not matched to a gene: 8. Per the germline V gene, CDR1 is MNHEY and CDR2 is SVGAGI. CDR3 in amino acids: CASSTTSGKRTQYF. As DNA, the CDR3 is TGTGCCAGCAGTACGACTAGCGGCAAAAGGACCCAGTACTTC.